This is a list of T cell receptor beta chains from one sample in a study of blood T cell repertoires in COVID-19. Only in-frame clones appear in the TCRdb table, and some are missing; sequencing was by immunoSEQ multiplex PCR. The sample carries 240,000 or so clones, around 85% recorded once. Sequences were obtained from peripheral blood. The origin of the receptors is a woman older than 75 with acute or convalescent COVID-19. The CDR3 runs from the conserved cysteine through the conserved F or W. A D gene is named only where the DNA matches it firmly. Clone size is shown for a subset of rows, as once, few, many or a class of expanded clone.

d_call	v_call	j_call	clone_size	cdr3_nt	cdr3_aa
TRBD1	TRBV27	TRBJ2-7	NA	TGTGCCAGCAGTCGCATAGGGACAGCTCTCGAGCAGTACTTC	CASSRIGTALEQYF
TRBD2	TRBV4-2	TRBJ2-2	NA	TGTGCCAGCAGCCAAGATGGATTAAGCGGGGGCCGGGAGCTGTTTTTT	CASSQDGLSGGRELFF
TRBD2	TRBV7-8	TRBJ2-1	once	TGTGCCAGCAGCCAGACTAGCGGGGACTACAATGAGCAGTTCTTC	CASSQTSGDYNEQFF
NA	TRBV28	TRBJ1-1	NA	TGTGCCAGCAGGCCCGAGTGGGAGCGCACTGAAGCTTTCTTT	CASRPEWERTEAFF
TRBD1	TRBV28	TRBJ2-7	NA	TGTGCCAGCAGTACCCGACAGGGGGCCGACGAGCAGTACTTC	CASSTRQGADEQYF
NA	TRBV21-1	TRBJ1-5	NA	TGTGCCAGCAGCAAAGAGGAGTACGGGAGCAATCAGCCCCAGCATTTT	CASSKEEYGSNQPQHF
TRBD2	TRBV28	TRBJ2-3	NA	TGTGCCAGCAGTTTGCGGGGGGGGCCGGTAGATACGCAGTATTTT	CASSLRGGPVDTQYF
TRBD1	TRBV9	TRBJ1-1	NA	TGTGCCAGCAGCGCCGCCGGGACAGGGAACACTGAAGCTTTCTTT	CASSAAGTGNTEAFF
NA	TRBV5-1	TRBJ1-4	NA	TGCGCCAGCAGCTTGGAGGGGCAGGGAGAAAAACTGTTTTTT	CASSLEGQGEKLFF
TRBD2	TRBV15	TRBJ2-5	NA	TGTGCCACCAGCCTTCGGGGACTAGCGGGGGGAGAGACCCAGTACTTC	CATSLRGLAGGETQYF
NA	TRBV18	TRBJ1-4	NA	TGTGCCAGCTCACGAGGTCGGGAAAAACTGTTTTTT	CASSRGREKLFF
NA	TRBV7-9	TRBJ2-7	NA	TGTGCCAGCAGCGCGGGACCGCTAGCCTACGAGCAGTACTTC	CASSAGPLAYEQYF
NA	TRBV23-1	TRBJ1-1	once	TGCGCCAGCGGTGGGAGGAGACCCCCCACGGATGTGGGGGCTTTCTTT	CASGGRRPPTDVGAFF
NA	TRBV30	TRBJ1-5	NA	TGTGCCTGGAGCGCAGGGAGGGGTCAGCCCCAGCATTTT	CAWSAGRGQPQHF
NA	TRBV5-1	TRBJ1-1	once	TGCGCCAGCAGCTCCCAAGGGGGTGGAACTGAAGCTTTCTTT	CASSSQGGGTEAFF
NA	TRBV5-1	TRBJ1-1	few	TGCGCCAGCAGCGACGAGGGTTTGGGCATGAACACTGAAGCTTTCTTT	CASSDEGLGMNTEAFF
TRBD1	TRBV3-1/TRBV3-2	TRBJ2-7	NA	TGTGCCAGCAGCCAGACCGGGACAGCGTCCTACGAGCAGTACTTC	CASSQTGTASYEQYF
NA	TRBV5-4	TRBJ1-1	NA	TGTGCCAGCAGCCAGGGGACTGAAGCTTTCTTT	CASSQGTEAFF
NA	TRBV20-1	TRBJ1-2	NA	TGCAGTGCTTTCGACAGCTATGGCTACACCTTC	CSAFDSYGYTF
NA	TRBV19	TRBJ2-1	NA	TGTGCCAGTAGTATAGAGAGCAGACAGCCCTCCTACAATGAGCAGTTCTTC	CASSIESRQPSYNEQFF
TRBD1	TRBV7-3	TRBJ2-2	few	TGTGCCAGCAGACTAACAGGGGATCGGACCGGGGAGCTGTTTTTT	CASRLTGDRTGELFF
NA	TRBV12-2	TRBJ1-6	NA	TGTGCAAGTCGGAGGGGACAGGTGCTAAATAATTCACCCCTCCACTTT	CASRRGQVLNNSPLHF
TRBD2	TRBV10-3	TRBJ2-4	NA	TGTGCCATCAGTGAGTCTAGCGGGGGCCCCAAAAACATTCAGTACTTC	CAISESSGGPKNIQYF
NA	TRBV19	TRBJ2-3	once	TGTGCCAGTAGTATTCAGGCTCCCCTCACAGATACGCAGTATTTT	CASSIQAPLTDTQYF
TRBD1	TRBV15	TRBJ1-5	NA	TGTGCCACCAGCAGAGGACAGGGGGAGTCCCAGCATTTT	CATSRGQGESQHF
TRBD1	TRBV10-3	TRBJ1-2	NA	TGTGCCATCAGTGAGGGACAGGGATCTGGCTACACCTTC	CAISEGQGSGYTF
NA	TRBV6-5	TRBJ1-6	NA	TGTGCCAGCAGGGCCGATTGGGCCGCCAGCTCACCCCTCCACTTT	CASRADWAASSPLHF
TRBD2	TRBV6-5	TRBJ2-7	NA	TGTGCCAGCAGCACCTCTAGCGGGAGTTTCTACGAGCAGTACTTC	CASSTSSGSFYEQYF
TRBD2	TRBV6-5	TRBJ2-6	few	TGTGCCAGCAGCATCGGGGGGAATGGGGCCAACGTCCTGACTTTC	CASSIGGNGANVLTF
NA	TRBV2	TRBJ2-2	once	TGTGCCAGCAGTGTAGGTGTTAACCCCGCGGGGCTGTTTTTT	CASSVGVNPAGLFF
NA	TRBV1	TRBJ1-5	NA	TGCACCAGCAGCCAAGATCGGTTGAACAGGGGGCATAAACAGCCCCAGCATTTT	CTSSQDRLNRGHKQPQHF
TRBD1	TRBV28	TRBJ1-2	NA	TGTGCCAGCAGTTTGGGACAGGGAAGGTCCTATGGCTACACCTTC	CASSLGQGRSYGYTF
NA	TRBV29-1	TRBJ1-1	NA	TGCAGGGCCTCCGGCAGCGGCCGAACTGAAGCTTTCTTT	CRASGSGRTEAFF
NA	TRBV2	TRBJ1-3	NA	TGTGCCAGCAGTGAAGAGTTCCTGAGCTCTGGAAACACCATATATTTT	CASSEEFLSSGNTIYF
TRBD1	TRBV10-3	TRBJ1-5	NA	TGTGCCATCAGAAGGGACAGGCCTCAGCCCCAGCATTTT	CAIRRDRPQPQHF
NA	TRBV2	TRBJ1-5	NA	TGTGCCAGCAGTGAAGCACCGGAGGGTAATGGCAATCAGCCCCAGCATTTT	CASSEAPEGNGNQPQHF
TRBD1	TRBV5-1	TRBJ1-1	NA	TGCGCCAGCAGTTCCGGGACAGGATGGACTGAAGCTTTCTTT	CASSSGTGWTEAFF
NA	TRBV28	TRBJ2-7	NA	TGTGCCAGCGAGGATACCTACGAGCAGTACTTC	CASEDTYEQYF
NA	TRBV5-8	TRBJ1-1	NA	TGTGCCAGCAGCTTGGCAGGTAACACTGAAGCTTTCTTT	CASSLAGNTEAFF
TRBD1	TRBV2	TRBJ2-7	NA	TGTGCCAGCAGTGACGCGGACAGGTACCTCTACGAGCAGTACTTC	CASSDADRYLYEQYF
NA	TRBV9	TRBJ1-1	NA	TGTGCCAGCAGCGTAGGGGTCGGGGGGAACACTGAAGCTTTCTTT	CASSVGVGGNTEAFF
NA	TRBV21-1	TRBJ2-7	NA	TGTGCCAGCAGCACCCCCGGGACAGGGCCCCACGAGCAGTACTTC	CASSTPGTGPHEQYF
NA	TRBV18	TRBJ2-1	NA	TGTGCCAGCTCACCCGGACTTCGAGCCTACAATGAGCAGTTCTTC	CASSPGLRAYNEQFF
NA	TRBV27	TRBJ2-1	few	TGTGCCAGCAGCCCCCTAGGGGGGGGCCGGAATGAGCAGTTCTTC	CASSPLGGGRNEQFF
NA	TRBV30	TRBJ2-1	NA	TGTGCCTGGGAAAGCGGTCTACCCTACAATGAGCAGTTCTTC	CAWESGLPYNEQFF
NA	TRBV5-4	TRBJ2-2	NA	TGTGCCAGCACCCCCTCCAGGGGGGCCGGGGAGCTGTTTTTT	CASTPSRGAGELFF
TRBD1	TRBV5-1	TRBJ1-4	once	TGCGCCAGCAGCGCACGACAGGGAGAAGAAAAACTGTTTTTT	CASSARQGEEKLFF
NA	TRBV28	TRBJ1-2	NA	TGTGCCAGCAGCCCAAGCCACGACTATGGCTACACCTTC	CASSPSHDYGYTF
NA	TRBV4-1	TRBJ2-7	NA	TGCGCCAGCAGCCTCGAGTCGTCACAGATCTACGAGCAGTACTTC	CASSLESSQIYEQYF